Presented here are 8 T cell receptor beta chains from one specimen sequenced in a study of T-cell memory formation after mild COVID-19. TCRdb independently ran MiXCR on the 5' RACE reads; one entry per CDR3 protein. The sample gives 130,000 to 150,000 distinct CDR3 sequences, 6% to 6.5% of which show up once; approximately 2% is in the top ten. Sequencing input: PBMCs or a T cell subset sorted from them (not recorded which). These TCRs come from an adult woman who had mild COVID-19 (a few samples of this study predate the infection). Cell type and time point are not known.

Ten or more counts support this clonotype. The gene calls are TRBV15 and TRBJ2-1; 8 bases fit TRBD1. J gave up 3 bases and V 4 bases, and 11 bases lay outside the gene matches. This CDR3 comprises 17 residues. Germline lookup yields CDR1 LNHNV and CDR2 YYDKDF (reference sequence). DNA for the CDR3: TGTGCCACCAGCAAGGCCAGGACAGGGCCCGACTACAATGAGCAGTTCTTC. Protein: CATSKARTGPDYNEQFF.

This clonotype appeared many times. The chain employs TRBV20-1 and TRBJ2-7; D is tentatively TRBD1 or TRBD2 (6 bases each). V lost 7 bases and J 1 base, leaving 14 bases between the germline ends. The CDR3 loop spans 13 amino acids. CDR1 and CDR2 from the germline V gene are DFQATT and SNEGSKA (reference sequence). The CDR3 DNA follows: TGCAGTGTACGGGGGCAGTGGTCCTACGAGCAGTACTTC. This gives the protein CSVRGQWSYEQYF.

The gene calls are TRBV12-3 or TRBV12-4 and TRBJ1-5; D not certain. Trimming removed 1 base at V and 15 bases at J, with 10 bases between. The CDR3 extends over 11 amino acids. In DNA, the CDR3 is TGTGCCAGCAGTTTAGAGGGTCCACGGCATTTT. Its translation is CASSLEGPRHF.

This clonotype was counted ten times or more. The V gene is TRBV12-3 or TRBV12-4, the J gene TRBJ2-6; 8 nucleotides align to TRBD2. V trimming: 7 bases; J trimming: 0 bases; junction bases outside the gene matches: 14. The CDR3 consists of 19 residues. The CDR3, as DNA: TGTGCCAGCACCATAGCTAGTCTAGCGGGTCCCTCTGGGGCCAACGTCCTGACTTTC. Protein product: CASTIASLAGPSGANVLTF.

This clonotype was counted many times. This rearrangement joins TRBV20-1 to TRBJ1-6; unclear D gene. Trimming shortened V by 4 bases and J by 7 bases, and 14 bases separated the two germline ends. This CDR3 has 14 residues. The germline V gene has CDR1 DFQATT and CDR2 SNEGSKA (reference sequence). The CDR3 loop reads CSAILGEGNSPLHF. CDR3 sequence (DNA): TGCAGTGCTATACTCGGGGAAGGGAATTCACCCCTCCACTTT.

This clonotype was detected a few times. The CDR3 DNA follows: TGCAGTGTCGCTAAGGGGGGCACAGATACGCAGTATTTT. Amino acids: CSVAKGGTDTQYF. The chain links TRBV20-1 to TRBJ2-3; possible D gene TRBD1, 6 bases. The CDR3 sequence is 13 residues long. V gave up 7 bases and J gave up 1 base, with 12 bases separating them. Looked up from germline, CDR1 is DFQATT and CDR2 is SNEGSKA (reference sequence).

This clonotype has more than one count but fewer than ten. V gene TRBV12-3 or TRBV12-4 combines with J gene TRBJ2-1; 13 nucleotides agree with TRBD2. V lost 6 bases, J lost 4 bases, and 3 bases stayed unmatched. This CDR3 is built from 15 residues. This chain's CDR3 is CASRPGLAGYNEQFF. For the CDR3, the DNA is TGTGCCAGCAGGCCGGGACTAGCGGGGTACAATGAGCAGTTCTTC.

The rearrangement uses TRBV9 and TRBJ2-1; tentative D call: TRBD2 (5 bases). Trimming took 4 bases from V and 0 from J, leaving 17 bases between them. The CDR3 totals 17 residues. From germline, CDR1 is SGDLS and CDR2 YYNGEE. The CDR3: CASSPLKAASSYNEQFF. The CDR3 bases are TGTGCCAGCAGCCCCCTAAAAGCGGCGAGCTCCTACAATGAGCAGTTCTTC.